Listed here is a single TCR beta chain. Its antigen is not known. No neoadjuvant therapy was given to the selected pancreatic ductal adenocarcinoma patients before their surgery. Method: immunoSEQ multiplex PCR; TCRdb's copy keeps in-frame clones and lacks some. Of more than 85,000 clones listed, nearly 95% were seen once; the top ten hold about 3%. The data were obtained in a study of T cells in pancreatic ductal adenocarcinoma. Study-wide results and caveats: Tumor and blood clonality did not differ significantly, about 0.1 versus 0.07.

V was shortened by 3 bases and J by 6 bases, with 17 bases between the two germline ends. The germline gives CDR1 SGHAT, CDR2 FQNNGV. The CDR3 runs to 15 residues. This clonotype originated in a human donor with pancreatic ductal adenocarcinoma. V and J are TRBV11-2 and TRBJ2-5; D gene ambiguous. The sequencing input was PBMCs. CDR3 in DNA: TGTGCCAGCAGCTTTTTCGGCGGCCTGGTTCAGACCCAGTACTTC. Amino acid sequence: CASSFFGGLVQTQYF. Filled out from reference TRBV11-2 and TRBJ2-5, the complete variable domain reads EAGVAQSPRYKIIEKRQSVAFWCNPISGHATLYWYQQILGQGPKLLIQFQNNGVVDDSQLPKDRFSAERLKGVDSTLKIQPAKLEDSAVYLCASSFFGGLVQTQYFGPGTRLLVL.